This T cell receptor beta chain derives from a study of T cell responses to AZD1222 COVID-19 vaccine. At the level of the study: Pooled samples include second doses given at about 4 or 12 weeks. General study results and limits: Close to half of spike-specific TCRs reportedly recognize unmutated variant regions. Only after the peak T cell response were repertoires sampled. Clonal diversity was possibly underestimated, and the donors were mostly white British, with more females.

TCRdb's copy holds only in-frame clones and misses some; the assay was immunoSEQ multiplex PCR. Of roughly 150,000 clones detected, about 90% appear once; the ten largest clones hold more than 5.5%. Germline trimming cut 6 bases from V and 7 bases from J; bases unmatched to any gene: 11. This CDR3 spans 15 amino acids. Germline V lookup: CDR1 MNHEY, CDR2 SVGEGT. Of note for this clone: What it binds is unknown.

The rearrangement joins TRBV6-2 or TRBV6-3 to TRBJ1-5; 8 bases are a match to TRBD1. Source: peripheral blood, taken on day 0 of AZD1222 vaccination. This TCR derives from an adult in good health. CDR3 coding DNA: TGTGCCAGCAGCCCGCGACAGGGGAATAGACAGCCCCAGCATTTT. Translated, it gives CASSPRQGNRQPQHF.